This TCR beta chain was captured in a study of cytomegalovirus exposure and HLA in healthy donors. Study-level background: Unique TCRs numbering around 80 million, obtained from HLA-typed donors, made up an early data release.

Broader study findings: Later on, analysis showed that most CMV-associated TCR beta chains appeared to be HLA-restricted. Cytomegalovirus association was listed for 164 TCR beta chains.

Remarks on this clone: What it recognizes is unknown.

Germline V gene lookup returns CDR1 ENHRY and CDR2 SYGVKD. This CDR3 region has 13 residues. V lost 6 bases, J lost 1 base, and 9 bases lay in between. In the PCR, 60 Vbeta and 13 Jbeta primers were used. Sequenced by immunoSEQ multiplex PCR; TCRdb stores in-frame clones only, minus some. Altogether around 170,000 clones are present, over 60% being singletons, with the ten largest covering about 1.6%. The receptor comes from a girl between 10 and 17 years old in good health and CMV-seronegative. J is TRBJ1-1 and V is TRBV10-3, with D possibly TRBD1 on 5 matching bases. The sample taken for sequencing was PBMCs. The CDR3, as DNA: TGTGCCATCAGATCGACAGAGAACACTGAAGCTTTCTTT. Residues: CAIRSTENTEAFF.